The rows below give T cell receptor beta chains drawn from one sample of a study of blood T cells in healthy people across ages. TCRdb analysed the 5' RACE reads with MiXCR anew, one entry per CDR3 protein. The profile covers about 500,000 distinct CDR3 sequences, with 24% appearing a single time and 8.5% to 9.5% taken by the ten largest. These data also featured in a second study, about T cells of mothers and their children.

The sample comprised blood. The origin of the receptors is a boy aged 10-17 years in good health. CDR3s include the opening cysteine and the closing phenylalanine or tryptophan. Each record gives: V gene, D gene, J gene, clone size, CDR3 DNA, CDR3 protein. The D gene is left open where the match is weak. Not every row has a clone size; where given, it reads once, few, many or a size class.

V: TRBV11-2; D: NA; J: TRBJ2-5; size: few; DNA: TGTGCCAGCAGCTTAGTACACTTC; CDR3: CASSLVHF
V: TRBV13; D: NA; J: TRBJ2-3; size: NA; DNA: TGTGCCAGCAGCTTTTGGCGCAGAAACACAGATACGCAGTATTTT; CDR3: CASSFWRRNTDTQYF
V: TRBV18; D: NA; J: TRBJ2-1; size: few; DNA: TGTGCCAGCTCAACGTCTGCGGGCCTGTACAATGAGCAGTTCTTC; CDR3: CASSTSAGLYNEQFF
V: TRBV28; D: TRBD1; J: TRBJ2-2; size: few; DNA: TGTGCCAGCAGTCAGACAGGGCGGGTAGGAACCGGGGAGCTGTTTTTT; CDR3: CASSQTGRVGTGELFF
V: TRBV4-1; D: TRBD2; J: TRBJ2-1; size: few; DNA: TGCGCCAGCAGCCAAGATAGGGGACTAGCTCTTGAGCAGTTCTTC; CDR3: CASSQDRGLALEQFF
V: TRBV7-9; D: NA; J: TRBJ1-1; size: NA; DNA: TGTGCCAGTACGGGCATTGAAGCTTTCTTT; CDR3: CASTGIEAFF
V: TRBV3-1; D: TRBD2; J: TRBJ2-7; size: few; DNA: TGTGCCAGCAGCCAAGATCTGCGGACTAGCGACGAGCAGTACTTC; CDR3: CASSQDLRTSDEQYF
V: TRBV5-1; D: TRBD2; J: TRBJ2-2; size: NA; DNA: TGCGCCAGCAGGCCGCCAGTCCTAGCGGGAGCTGACGGGGAGCTGTTTTTT; CDR3: CASRPPVLAGADGELFF
V: TRBV6-9; D: NA; J: TRBJ1-1; size: NA; DNA: TGTGCCAGCGTCGGGATGGACACTGAAGCTTTCTTT; CDR3: CASVGMDTEAFF
V: TRBV19; D: TRBD1; J: TRBJ1-2; size: few; DNA: TGTGCCAGTAGTATTGGCGGGACAGGGGCCGGCTACACCTTC; CDR3: CASSIGGTGAGYTF
V: TRBV7-9; D: NA; J: TRBJ1-1; size: few; DNA: TGTGCCAGCAGCTTAGAAGGGGACCCGAACACTGAAGCTTTCTTT; CDR3: CASSLEGDPNTEAFF
V: TRBV19; D: NA; J: TRBJ2-7; size: NA; DNA: TGTGCCAGTAGTATATCTGGGAGCTCCTACGAGCAGTACTTC; CDR3: CASSISGSSYEQYF
V: TRBV7-8; D: NA; J: TRBJ1-5; size: few; DNA: TGTGCCAGCAGCTTAGCTGAGGGGTGGGGGCTCAATCAGCCCCAGCATTTT; CDR3: CASSLAEGWGLNQPQHF
V: TRBV7-9; D: NA; J: TRBJ2-5; size: NA; DNA: TGTGCCAGCAGCTCCATGCGGGGAGTCCTCAGCCCAGAGACCCAGTACTTC; CDR3: CASSSMRGVLSPETQYF
V: TRBV21-1; D: NA; J: TRBJ2-7; size: NA; DNA: TGTGCCAGCAGCAAAGCGCTATCCGGGACTAGCCGAGTCTACGAGCAGTACTTC; CDR3: CASSKALSGTSRVYEQYF
V: TRBV5-1; D: TRBD1; J: TRBJ1-3; size: few; DNA: TGCGCCAGCAGCCTCCGCGGACAGGCCTCTGGAAACACCATATATTTT; CDR3: CASSLRGQASGNTIYF
V: TRBV27; D: NA; J: TRBJ1-2; size: NA; DNA: TGTGCCAGCAGAAACGAGGGGTCCCTCTATGGCTACACCTTC; CDR3: CASRNEGSLYGYTF
V: TRBV5-1; D: NA; J: TRBJ1-1; size: NA; DNA: TGCGCCAGCAGCTTGGTGGGGGGCCTCGGCACTGAAGCTTTCTTT; CDR3: CASSLVGGLGTEAFF
V: TRBV28; D: NA; J: TRBJ2-1; size: NA; DNA: TGTGCCAGCACCACAACTGGGAGCTCCTACAATGAGCAGTTCTTC; CDR3: CASTTTGSSYNEQFF
V: TRBV28; D: TRBD2; J: TRBJ2-1; size: NA; DNA: TGTGCCAGCAGTTCATCCTGGGGGATTAGCGGGGGGGCCGGTGAGCAGTTCTTC; CDR3: CASSSSWGISGGAGEQFF
V: TRBV2; D: TRBD1; J: TRBJ1-1; size: NA; DNA: TGTGCCAGCATCAGCCAGGGGGCGAACACTGAAGCTTTCTTT; CDR3: CASISQGANTEAFF
V: TRBV15; D: TRBD1; J: TRBJ1-2; size: few; DNA: TGTGCCACCAGCAGGGACAGGGAAGGAAGGGGCTACACCTTC; CDR3: CATSRDREGRGYTF
V: TRBV29-1; D: NA; J: TRBJ2-3; size: many; DNA: TGCAGCGTTGAAGATTCTGCGGGCACAGATACGCAGTATTTT; CDR3: CSVEDSAGTDTQYF
V: TRBV7-2; D: NA; J: TRBJ2-5; size: few; DNA: TGTGCCAACAGCCTTACTCCAAGGGTCCTAAGGGGAGAGACCCAGTACTTC; CDR3: CANSLTPRVLRGETQYF
V: TRBV20-1; D: NA; J: TRBJ1-2; size: NA; DNA: TGCAGTGCTAGAGCTGGCCAAAGAGGTGGCTACACCTTC; CDR3: CSARAGQRGGYTF
V: TRBV27; D: TRBD1; J: TRBJ1-2; size: NA; DNA: TGTGCCAGCAGTTCGTATGGACAGGGAGCCACACTTACCTATGGCTACACCTTC; CDR3: CASSSYGQGATLTYGYTF
V: TRBV7-2; D: NA; J: TRBJ2-7; size: NA; DNA: TGTGCCAGCAGCCCCGGGTCCAGCGGAGGGACCTACGAGCAGTACTTC; CDR3: CASSPGSSGGTYEQYF
V: TRBV11-1; D: NA; J: TRBJ2-1; size: NA; DNA: TGTGCCAGCAGCACCGGGACCGCTTACAATGAGCAGTTCTTC; CDR3: CASSTGTAYNEQFF